The text below deals with one T cell receptor (beta chain). Its target is unknown. The entry originates in a study of pediatric ulcerative colitis. Generated by immunoSEQ multiplex PCR, the TCRdb table keeps only in-frame clones and is missing some. The sample has tens of thousands of clones, around 82% seen once. CDR3 length: 14 amino acids. Germline lookup yields CDR1 SNHLY and CDR2 FYNNEI. Trimming stripped 6 bases from V and 5 bases from J, with 13 bases between. General study results and limits: A couple of patients' blood samples yielded substantially fewer templates.

The source of this sequence is a boy between 10 and 17 years old with severe ulcerative colitis. The sequenced sample consisted of blood. The chain combines TRBV2 with TRBJ1-4; perhaps TRBD1 as D (6 bases). Here the CDR3 DNA reads TGTGCCAGCAGCAAGGACAGTTTCAATGAAAAACTGTTTTTT. Encoded protein: CASSKDSFNEKLFF.